These T cell receptor beta chains were read from a single sample in a study of identical twins. TCRdb passed the 5' RACE reads through MiXCR, listing each CDR3 protein once. The repertoire holds 200,000 or so distinct CDR3 sequences, with around 15% as singletons. The same data also went into a second study, on T cells expressing NK-cell markers.

The material sequenced was CD8+ T cells sorted from blood. All receptors come from a woman between 18 and 30 years old in good health. Both conserved end residues are part of each CDR3. A D gene is named only where the DNA matches it firmly. A row's size may be missing; if present it is once, few, many or a size class.

d_call,clone_size,j_call,v_call,cdr3_aa,cdr3_nt
TRBD2,.,TRBJ2-1,TRBV14,CASSSTSGGSYNEQFF,TGTGCCAGCAGCTCGACTAGCGGAGGCTCCTACAATGAGCAGTTCTTC
.,.,TRBJ2-5,TRBV7-6,CASSSGLWETQYF,TGTGCCAGCAGCTCCGGACTGTGGGAGACCCAGTACTTC
TRBD2,few,TRBJ2-7,TRBV3-1,CASSLGASGSPEQYF,TGTGCCAGCAGCCTGGGGGCTAGCGGGAGCCCCGAGCAGTACTTC
.,few,TRBJ2-5,TRBV4-1,CASSLEWMVAAYQETQYF,TGCGCCAGCAGCCTTGAATGGATGGTAGCGGCATACCAAGAGACCCAGTACTTC
.,.,TRBJ2-2,TRBV12-3/TRBV12-4,CASSWVGELFF,TGTGCCAGCAGTTGGGTGGGGGAGCTGTTTTTT
TRBD1,.,TRBJ1-6,TRBV6-5,CASSSRTGYNSPLHF,TGTGCCAGCAGTTCGAGGACAGGCTATAATTCACCCCTCCACTTT
.,few,TRBJ1-2,TRBV7-9,CASTRTEDLYGYTF,TGTGCCAGCACCCGGACAGAAGACCTCTATGGCTACACCTTC
.,.,TRBJ2-2,TRBV25-1,CASTPPGATGELFF,TGTGCCAGCACCCCTCCAGGCGCCACCGGGGAGCTGTTTTTT
TRBD1,.,TRBJ2-2,TRBV2,CASTQRGGRDTGDLFF,TGTGCCAGCACCCAGAGAGGGGGCCGAGACACCGGGGACCTGTTTTTT
TRBD1,.,TRBJ2-5,TRBV10-3,CAISDGRGQETQYF,TGTGCCATCAGTGACGGCAGGGGGCAGGAGACCCAGTACTTC
.,.,TRBJ2-7,TRBV4-1,CASSLTLGLTTYEQYF,TGCGCCAGCAGCCTTACATTGGGACTGACGACCTACGAGCAGTACTTC
TRBD2,few,TRBJ2-2,TRBV2,CASMGLASGELFF,TGTGCCAGCATGGGACTAGCATCTGGGGAGCTGTTTTTT
.,.,TRBJ2-2,TRBV9,CASSVAPETGELFF,TGTGCCAGCAGCGTAGCTCCCGAAACCGGGGAGCTGTTTTTT
TRBD1,few,TRBJ2-7,TRBV9,CASSAGTGTGVYEQYF,TGTGCCAGCAGCGCCGGGACAGGGACAGGGGTCTACGAGCAGTACTTC
.,few,TRBJ2-1,TRBV5-4,CASSASTSNEQFF,TGTGCCAGCAGCGCCAGTACGAGCAATGAGCAGTTCTTC
TRBD2,few,TRBJ2-1,TRBV10-2,CASRESGIEQFF,TGCGCCAGCAGGGAAAGCGGGATAGAGCAGTTCTTC
.,few,TRBJ1-1,TRBV30,CAWSVQVNTEAFF,TGTGCCTGGAGTGTTCAAGTGAACACTGAAGCTTTCTTT
TRBD1,.,TRBJ1-2,TRBV7-9,CASSFPTGGNYGYTF,TGTGCCAGCAGCTTCCCCACAGGGGGCAACTATGGCTACACCTTC
TRBD2,many,TRBJ2-1,TRBV27,CASSILAGVGYNEQFF,TGTGCCAGCAGTATCCTAGCGGGAGTTGGGTACAATGAGCAGTTCTTC
.,.,TRBJ2-6,TRBV27,CASSLGGTGANVLTF,TGTGCCAGCAGTTTAGGAGGGACTGGGGCCAACGTCCTGACTTTC
.,.,TRBJ1-1,TRBV7-6,CASSLVHTQKGNTEAFF,TGTGCCAGCAGCTTAGTTCATACACAGAAAGGGAACACTGAAGCTTTCTTT
TRBD2,few,TRBJ2-7,TRBV7-2,CASSFGGGSYEQYF,TGTGCCAGCAGCTTCGGCGGGGGGTCCTACGAGCAGTACTTC
.,.,TRBJ2-3,TRBV6-5,CASKTNTQYF,TGTGCCAGCAAGACCAATACGCAGTATTTT
TRBD1,few,TRBJ1-1,TRBV29-1,CSVGTGGPEAFF,TGCAGCGTTGGGACAGGGGGCCCTGAAGCTTTCTTT
.,few,TRBJ1-1,TRBV29-1,CSVGVTNTEAFF,TGCAGCGTTGGTGTCACGAACACTGAAGCTTTCTTT
TRBD2,.,TRBJ2-1,TRBV5-1,CASSLPTSGGLNEQFF,TGCGCCAGCAGCTTGCCCACTAGCGGGGGGCTCAATGAGCAGTTCTTC
.,.,TRBJ2-7,TRBV27,CASSLSPIQEQYF,TGTGCCAGCAGTTTATCGCCAATTCAAGAGCAGTACTTC
.,.,TRBJ1-5,TRBV11-2,CASSIQGINQPQHF,TGTGCCAGCAGCATCCAGGGTATCAACCAGCCCCAGCATTTT
TRBD1,few,TRBJ2-7,TRBV6-2/TRBV6-3,CASSMTGGLYEQYF,TGTGCCAGCAGTATGACAGGGGGCCTCTACGAGCAGTACTTC
.,few,TRBJ2-3,TRBV6-6,CASSIKTDTQYF,TGTGCCAGCAGCATAAAAACAGATACGCAGTATTTT
.,.,TRBJ2-3,TRBV5-1,CASSLLGPQGTDTQYF,TGCGCCAGCAGCTTGCTGGGGCCACAGGGCACAGATACGCAGTATTTT
.,many,TRBJ1-2,TRBV9,CASSVEVRTDYGYTF,TGTGCCAGCAGCGTAGAGGTACGGACAGACTATGGCTACACCTTC
TRBD2,few,TRBJ2-5,TRBV29-1,CSVEGLAGFQETQYF,TGCAGCGTTGAAGGACTAGCGGGGTTCCAAGAGACCCAGTACTTC
.,many,TRBJ2-3,TRBV7-7,CASSPQLVPDTQYF,TGTGCCAGCAGCCCGCAACTAGTACCCGATACGCAGTATTTT
.,many,TRBJ2-3,TRBV12-3/TRBV12-4,CASTLRGFGISDTQYF,TGTGCCAGCACCCTTAGGGGGTTCGGGATCTCAGATACGCAGTATTTT
TRBD2,.,TRBJ2-7,TRBV7-9,CASSLAASGYEQYF,TGTGCCAGCAGCTTAGCCGCTAGCGGGTACGAGCAGTACTTC
.,few,TRBJ2-2,TRBV6-2/TRBV6-3,CASSGRGTGELFF,TGTGCCAGCAGCGGTCGTGGCACGGGGGAGCTGTTTTTT
.,.,TRBJ2-2,TRBV12-3/TRBV12-4,CASSPMDRPTGELFF,TGTGCCAGCAGCCCGATGGACAGACCCACCGGGGAGCTGTTTTTT
.,few,TRBJ2-7,TRBV29-1,CSVGTPEQYF,TGCAGCGTCGGGACCCCCGAGCAGTACTTC
TRBD2,.,TRBJ2-7,TRBV3-1,CASSLDSTSNDEQYF,TGTGCCAGCAGCCTCGATTCGACTAGCAATGACGAGCAGTACTTC
.,.,TRBJ2-7,TRBV2,CASRGIEQYF,TGTGCCAGCAGGGGGATTGAGCAGTACTTC
.,few,TRBJ2-1,TRBV7-8,CASSLVAGASNEQFF,TGTGCCAGCAGCTTAGTGGCGGGGGCCTCGAATGAGCAGTTCTTC
TRBD1,few,TRBJ1-5,TRBV9,CASSGGQINQPQHF,TGTGCCAGCAGCGGGGGACAGATCAATCAGCCCCAGCATTTT
TRBD2,.,TRBJ2-3,TRBV11-1,CASTKEGLAGDPRSTQYF,TGTGCCAGCACCAAGGAGGGTCTAGCGGGGGACCCGAGGAGTACGCAGTATTTT
.,.,TRBJ2-2,TRBV9,CASSVVLNTGELFF,TGTGCCAGCAGCGTAGTCCTGAACACCGGGGAGCTGTTTTTT
TRBD2,.,TRBJ2-3,TRBV11-2,CASSLSGGAADTQYF,TGTGCCAGCAGCTTAAGCGGGGGGGCGGCAGATACGCAGTATTTT
.,.,TRBJ1-6,TRBV20-1,CSAFHSKNSPLHF,TGCAGTGCTTTCCACAGCAAGAATTCACCCCTCCACTTT
.,.,TRBJ2-7,TRBV7-9,CASSKTGTYTYEQYF,TGTGCCAGCAGCAAAACCGGGACATACACCTACGAGCAGTACTTC
.,few,TRBJ2-1,TRBV12-3/TRBV12-4,CASSEGTPGDEQFF,TGTGCCAGCAGTGAGGGGACGCCCGGCGATGAGCAGTTCTTC
.,.,TRBJ1-5,TRBV5-1,CASRPHLYSNQPQHF,TGCGCCAGCAGACCCCACCTCTATAGCAATCAGCCCCAGCATTTT
TRBD1,.,TRBJ2-7,TRBV6-5,CASSYGQVYEQYF,TGTGCCAGCAGTTACGGACAGGTCTACGAGCAGTACTTC
.,.,TRBJ2-1,TRBV7-2,CASSSQYNEQFF,TGTGCCAGCAGTTCACAATACAATGAGCAGTTCTTC
.,.,TRBJ1-2,TRBV20-1,CSARAQGSNYGYTF,TGCAGTGCTAGAGCCCAGGGGTCTAACTATGGCTACACCTTC
TRBD2,few,TRBJ2-1,TRBV19,CASSMGLAGPRWFF,TGTGCCAGTAGTATGGGACTAGCGGGGCCTAGGTGGTTCTTC